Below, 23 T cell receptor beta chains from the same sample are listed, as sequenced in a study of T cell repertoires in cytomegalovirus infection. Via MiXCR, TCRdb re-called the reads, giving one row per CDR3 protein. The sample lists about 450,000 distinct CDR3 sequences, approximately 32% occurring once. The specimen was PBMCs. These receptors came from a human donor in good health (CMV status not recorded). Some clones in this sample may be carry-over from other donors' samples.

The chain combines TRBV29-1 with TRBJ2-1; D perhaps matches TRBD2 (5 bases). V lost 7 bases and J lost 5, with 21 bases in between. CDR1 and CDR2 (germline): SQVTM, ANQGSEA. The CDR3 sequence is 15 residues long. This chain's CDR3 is CSARFVRSGNNEQFF. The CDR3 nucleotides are TGCAGCGCCAGATTCGTCCGGTCGGGAAACAATGAGCAGTTCTTC.

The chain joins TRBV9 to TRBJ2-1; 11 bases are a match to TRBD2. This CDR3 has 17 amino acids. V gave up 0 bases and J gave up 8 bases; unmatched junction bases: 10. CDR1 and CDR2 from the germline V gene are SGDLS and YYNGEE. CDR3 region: CASSVDLSGGVVDEQFF. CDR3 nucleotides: TGTGCCAGCAGCGTAGATCTTAGCGGGGGGGTCGTCGATGAGCAGTTCTTC.

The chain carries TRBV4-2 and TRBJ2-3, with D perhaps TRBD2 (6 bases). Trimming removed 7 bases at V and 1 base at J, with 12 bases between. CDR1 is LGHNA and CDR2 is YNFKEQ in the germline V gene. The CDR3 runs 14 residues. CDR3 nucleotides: TGTGCCAGCACCCCGGGACTCGGCACAGATACGCAGTATTTT. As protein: CASTPGLGTDTQYF.

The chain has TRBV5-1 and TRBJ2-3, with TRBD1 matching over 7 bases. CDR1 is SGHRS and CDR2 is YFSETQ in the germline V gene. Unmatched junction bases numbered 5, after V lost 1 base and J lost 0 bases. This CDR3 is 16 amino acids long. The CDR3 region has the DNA TGCGCCAGCAGCTTGAGTGTGACAGGGAGCACAGATACGCAGTATTTT. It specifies CASSLSVTGSTDTQYF.

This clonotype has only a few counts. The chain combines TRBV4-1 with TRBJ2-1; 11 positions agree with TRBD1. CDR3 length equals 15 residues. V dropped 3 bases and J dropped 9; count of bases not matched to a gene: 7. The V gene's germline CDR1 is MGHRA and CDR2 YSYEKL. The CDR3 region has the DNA TGCGCCAGCAGCCAGCCGGGACAGGGGGGGAGTGAGCAGTTCTTC. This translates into CASSQPGQGGSEQFF.

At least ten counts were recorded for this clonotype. The CDR3 nucleotides are TGTGCCAGCAGCTTAGCTTCCTCCGGACCTTTTCTCGGGGAGCAGTACTTC. Its protein is CASSLASSGPFLGEQYF. The genes are TRBV7-6 and TRBJ2-7; D is ambiguous. The length of the CDR3 is 17 residues. Germline V gene data show CDR1 as SGHVS and CDR2 as FNYEAQ. Trimming stripped 0 bases from V and 7 bases from J, with 22 bases between.

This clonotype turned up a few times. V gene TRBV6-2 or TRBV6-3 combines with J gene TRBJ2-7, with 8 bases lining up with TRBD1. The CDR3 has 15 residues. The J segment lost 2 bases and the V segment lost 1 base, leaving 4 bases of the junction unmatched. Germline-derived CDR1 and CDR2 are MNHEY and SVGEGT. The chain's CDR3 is CASSYWDRRTYEQYF. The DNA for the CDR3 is TGTGCCAGCAGTTACTGGGACAGGAGGACCTACGAGCAGTACTTC.

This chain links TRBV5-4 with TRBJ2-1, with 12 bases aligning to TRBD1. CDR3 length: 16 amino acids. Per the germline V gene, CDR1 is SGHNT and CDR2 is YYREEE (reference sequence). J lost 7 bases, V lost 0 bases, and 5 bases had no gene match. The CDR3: CASSLGDRGRLNEQFF. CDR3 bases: TGTGCCAGCAGCTTGGGGGACAGGGGGCGTCTTAATGAGCAGTTCTTC.

CDR3 region: CASSLVSDNEKLFF. The CDR3 region has the DNA TGTGCCAGCAGCTTAGTGTCAGATAATGAAAAACTGTTTTTT. This chain connects TRBV7-9 to TRBJ1-4, with no clear D. CDR1 is SEHNR and CDR2 is FQNEAQ in the germline V gene (reference sequence). V was trimmed by 1 base and J by 4 bases, leaving 7 bases between them. CDR3 size: 14 residues. The full variable domain, completed using reference TRBV7-9 and TRBJ1-4, is DTGVSQNPRHKITKRGQNVTFRCDPISEHNRLYWYRQTLGQGPEFLTYFQNEAQLEKSRLLSDRFSAERPKGSFSTLEIQRTEQGDSAMYLCASSLVSDNEKLFFGSGTQLSVL.

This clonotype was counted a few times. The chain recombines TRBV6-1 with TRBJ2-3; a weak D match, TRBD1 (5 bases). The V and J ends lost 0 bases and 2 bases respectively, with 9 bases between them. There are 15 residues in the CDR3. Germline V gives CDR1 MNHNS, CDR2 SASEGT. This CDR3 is CASSEALRATDTQYF. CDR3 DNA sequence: TGTGCCAGCAGTGAAGCCCTCAGGGCCACAGATACGCAGTATTTT.

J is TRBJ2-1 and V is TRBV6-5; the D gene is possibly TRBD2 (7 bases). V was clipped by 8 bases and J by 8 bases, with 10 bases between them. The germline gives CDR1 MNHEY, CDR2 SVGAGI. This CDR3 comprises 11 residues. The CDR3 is CASGGGDEQFF. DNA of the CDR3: TGTGCCAGCGGGGGGGGCGATGAGCAGTTCTTC.

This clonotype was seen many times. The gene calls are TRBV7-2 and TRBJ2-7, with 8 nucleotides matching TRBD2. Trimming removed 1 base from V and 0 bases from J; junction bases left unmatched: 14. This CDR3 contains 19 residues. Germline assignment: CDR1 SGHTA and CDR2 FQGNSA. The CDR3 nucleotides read TGTGCCAGCAGCTTAGATCTTAGGAGCGGGGGCAAGAGCTCCTACGAGCAGTACTTC. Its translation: CASSLDLRSGGKSSYEQYF.

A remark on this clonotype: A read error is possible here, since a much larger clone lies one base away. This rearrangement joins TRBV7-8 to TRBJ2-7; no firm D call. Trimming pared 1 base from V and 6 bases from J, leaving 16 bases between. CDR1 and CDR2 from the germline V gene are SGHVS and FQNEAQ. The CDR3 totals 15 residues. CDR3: CASSLGWSDSGEQYF. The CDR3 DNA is TGTGCCAGCAGCTTAGGTTGGAGCGACTCAGGCGAGCAGTACTTC.

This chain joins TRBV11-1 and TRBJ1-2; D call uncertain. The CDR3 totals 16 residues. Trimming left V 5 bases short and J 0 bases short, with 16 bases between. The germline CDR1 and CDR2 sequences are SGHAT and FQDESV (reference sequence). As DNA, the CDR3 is TGTGCCAGCAGCCCACTTACGGACTTTGCTAACTATGGCTACACCTTC. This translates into CASSPLTDFANYGYTF.

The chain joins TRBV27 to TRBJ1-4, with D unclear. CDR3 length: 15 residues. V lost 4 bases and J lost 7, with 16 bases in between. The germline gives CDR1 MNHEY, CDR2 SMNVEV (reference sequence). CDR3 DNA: TGTGCCAGCAGTTCGAACACCCAACGGGTTGAAAAACTGTTTTTT. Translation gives CASSSNTQRVEKLFF.

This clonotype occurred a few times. CDR3 DNA: TGCAGTGCTTTTCTAGGTGGGGTTCTCTACGAGCAGTACTTC. It yields the protein CSAFLGGVLYEQYF. The rearrangement links TRBV20-1 to TRBJ2-7; no firm D call. Trimming pared 5 bases from V and 3 bases from J, leaving 17 bases between. The length of the CDR3 is 14 residues. Germline V gene data show CDR1 as DFQATT and CDR2 as SNEGSKA (reference sequence).

CDR3 nucleotide sequence: TGTGCCAGCAGTTATGCAGAGAACACCGGGGAGCTGTTTTTT. Translation gives CASSYAENTGELFF. V usage is TRBV6-1 and J usage is TRBJ2-2; D not certain. CDR1 and CDR2 from the germline V gene are MNHNS and SASEGT. V was clipped by 5 bases and J by 1 base, with 8 bases between them. CDR3 length equals 14 residues.

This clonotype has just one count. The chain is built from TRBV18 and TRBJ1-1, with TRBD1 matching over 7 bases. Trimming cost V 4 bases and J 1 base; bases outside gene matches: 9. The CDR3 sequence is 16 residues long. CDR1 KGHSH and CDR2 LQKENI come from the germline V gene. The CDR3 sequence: CASSRNPGTENTEAFF. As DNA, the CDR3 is TGTGCCAGCTCACGAAATCCCGGGACAGAGAACACTGAAGCTTTCTTT.

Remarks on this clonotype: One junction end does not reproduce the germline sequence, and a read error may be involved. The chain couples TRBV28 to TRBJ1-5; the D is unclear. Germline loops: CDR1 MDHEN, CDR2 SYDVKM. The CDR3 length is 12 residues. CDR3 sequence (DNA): TGTGCCAGCAGACCCGGGAGTCAGACCCAGCATTTT. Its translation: CASRPGSQTQHF.

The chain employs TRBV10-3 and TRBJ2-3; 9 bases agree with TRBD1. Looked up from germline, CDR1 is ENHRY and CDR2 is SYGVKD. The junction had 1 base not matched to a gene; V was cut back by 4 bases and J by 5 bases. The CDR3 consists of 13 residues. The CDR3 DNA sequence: TGTGCCATCAGTGCGACAGGGGGAGATACGCAGTATTTT. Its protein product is CAISATGGDTQYF.

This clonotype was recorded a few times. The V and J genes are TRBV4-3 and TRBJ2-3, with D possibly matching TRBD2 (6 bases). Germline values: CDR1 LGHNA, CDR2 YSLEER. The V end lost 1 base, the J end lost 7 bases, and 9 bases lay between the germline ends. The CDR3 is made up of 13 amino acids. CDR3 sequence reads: CASSQGGVNTQYF. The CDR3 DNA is TGCGCCAGCAGCCAAGGGGGGGTGAATACGCAGTATTTT.

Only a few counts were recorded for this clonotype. CDR3: CASRLIGGDTEAFF. For the CDR3, the DNA is TGTGCCAGCAGGTTAATCGGGGGTGACACTGAAGCTTTCTTT. V gene TRBV28 combines with J gene TRBJ1-1, with D perhaps TRBD1 (5 bases). Germline values: CDR1 MDHEN, CDR2 SYDVKM. Trimming took off 6 bases at V and 3 bases at J, with 14 bases between the two ends. This CDR3 spans 14 amino acids.

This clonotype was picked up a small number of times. DNA of the CDR3: TGTGCCAGCAGGCGGGACCGGGACAGGGGGCAAGGCGGGGAGCTGTTTTTT. It codes for CASRRDRDRGQGGELFF. This chain connects TRBV5-4 to TRBJ2-2, with TRBD1 matching 12 bases. The trim removed 5 bases at V and 7 bases at J, leaving 12 bases unmatched. The CDR3 is 17 residues long. Germline CDR1 is SGHNT and CDR2 is YYREEE (reference sequence).